The rows below give T cell receptor beta chains drawn from one sample of a study of blood T cell repertoires in COVID-19. Assay used: immunoSEQ multiplex PCR; TCRdb lists only in-frame clones, some missing. The table has roughly 250,000 clones, 80% to 90% seen once; the top ten hold just under 9%. Material: PBMCs or T cells enriched from blood (not recorded which). These receptors originate from a man aged 40-49 years who had recovered from COVID-19. The CDR3 runs from the conserved cysteine through the conserved F or W. D genes are given only for firm matches. Some rows have no size entry. The others give once, few or many, or a class for an expanded clone.

D gene | clone size | J gene | V gene | CDR3 protein | CDR3 DNA
TRBD1 | NA | TRBJ2-7 | TRBV27 | CASSPYGQGMDEQYF | TGTGCCAGCAGTCCATACGGACAGGGGATGGACGAGCAGTACTTC
NA | NA | TRBJ1-3 | TRBV11-2 | CASGTGQSSGNTIYF | TGTGCCAGCGGAACAGGACAGAGCTCTGGAAACACCATATATTTT
NA | NA | TRBJ2-7 | TRBV13 | CASSLPGFNEQYF | TGTGCCAGCAGCTTACCAGGGTTCAACGAGCAGTACTTC
TRBD1 | NA | TRBJ2-7 | TRBV7-2 | CASSPSGTGAYEQYF | TGTGCCAGCAGCCCGTCTGGGACAGGGGCCTACGAGCAGTACTTC
TRBD2 | once | TRBJ2-3 | TRBV5-1 | CASSSGLAGVPSTDTQYF | TGCGCCAGCAGCTCGGGACTAGCGGGGGTTCCTAGCACAGATACGCAGTATTTT
TRBD2 | NA | TRBJ2-2 | TRBV28 | CASSLGGELAGGNTGELFF | TGTGCCAGCAGTTTGGGGGGCGAACTAGCGGGAGGAAACACCGGGGAGCTGTTTTTT
TRBD2 | NA | TRBJ2-5 | TRBV9 | CASSSGGAGGPLDF | TGTGCCAGCAGCTCCGGGGGAGCGGGAGGCCCCCTGGACTTC
NA | NA | TRBJ1-1 | TRBV6-4 | CASSAEESSKAFF | TGTGCCAGCAGTGCAGAAGAGTCTAGTAAAGCTTTCTTT
TRBD2 | NA | TRBJ2-7 | TRBV5-1 | CASSSGTSGAYEQYF | TGCGCCAGCAGTTCCGGGACTAGCGGGGCCTACGAGCAGTACTTC
NA | NA | TRBJ2-2 | TRBV19 | CASKSPGDTGELFF | TGTGCCAGCAAGTCGCCGGGGGACACCGGGGAGCTGTTTTTT
NA | NA | TRBJ2-7 | TRBV7-9 | CASSLDRESPSYEQYF | TGTGCCAGCAGCTTAGATCGGGAATCCCCCTCCTACGAGCAGTACTTC
NA | NA | TRBJ2-4 | TRBV11-2 | CASSYGFTGKNIQYF | TGTGCCAGCAGCTACGGTTTCACAGGCAAAAACATTCAGTACTTC
TRBD1 | NA | TRBJ2-7 | TRBV13 | CASSPSGTEGYEQYF | TGTGCCAGCAGCCCCTCCGGGACAGAGGGCTACGAGCAGTACTTC
TRBD1 | NA | TRBJ1-1 | TRBV7-2 | CASSLQQGVGTEAFF | TGTGCCAGCAGCTTACAACAGGGGGTGGGCACTGAAGCTTTCTTT
NA | NA | TRBJ2-1 | TRBV15 | CATSGAPRLYNEQFF | TGTGCCACCAGCGGGGCTCCCCGTCTCTACAATGAGCAGTTCTTC
TRBD2 | NA | TRBJ2-2 | TRBV5-6 | CASSSGTSGSRNGELFF | TGTGCCAGCAGCTCCGGGACTAGCGGGAGTCGGAACGGGGAGCTGTTTTTT
TRBD1 | NA | TRBJ1-4 | TRBV29-1 | CSVASDRGPQVNEKLFF | TGCAGCGTTGCATCGGACAGGGGGCCCCAGGTCAATGAAAAACTGTTTTTT
TRBD1 | NA | TRBJ1-2 | TRBV10-3 | CAIGDSLNYGYTF | TGTGCCATTGGGGACAGCTTAAACTATGGCTACACCTTC
NA | NA | TRBJ1-1 | TRBV5-1 | CASSPGMRNTEAFF | TGCGCCAGCAGCCCGGGGATGAGGAACACTGAAGCTTTCTTT
TRBD2 | NA | TRBJ2-7 | TRBV14 | CASSQTGGASYEQYF | TGTGCCAGCAGCCAGACGGGAGGTGCCTCCTACGAGCAGTACTTC
TRBD1 | NA | TRBJ2-5 | TRBV19 | CASSIGGGEGAGETQYF | TGTGCCAGTAGTATAGGTGGGGGAGAGGGGGCGGGCGAGACCCAGTACTTC
TRBD1 | NA | TRBJ1-1 | TRBV7-9 | CASSLSLAYRGNTEAFF | TGTGCCAGCAGCTTAAGTCTTGCGTACAGGGGGAACACTGAAGCTTTCTTT
NA | NA | TRBJ2-3 | TRBV5-1 | CASSSSPGIHGDTQYF | TGCGCCAGCAGCTCCTCTCCCGGGATCCACGGAGATACGCAGTATTTT
NA | NA | TRBJ2-7 | TRBV29-1 | CSVVYARDEQYF | TGCAGCGTTGTTTATGCCCGGGACGAGCAGTACTTC